This TCR beta chain was recovered during a study of CD8+CD57+ T cells in acquired aplastic anemia. Study at large: Mean DNA quantity obtained from sorted CD4+ and CD8+ cells was about 3.2 ug. For CD4+ cells, healthy donors had an average of roughly 11 million reads.

Regarding this clonotype: Its antigen remains unknown.

The study profiled TCR beta VDJ and CDR3 using genomic DNA as template. TCRdb used MiXCR to reprocess the reads, holding one entry per CDR3 protein. The data show about 190,000 distinct CDR3 sequences, less than 70% seen once. Overall study results and limits: Patients and controls had in common approximately 29 CD8+ CDR3 sequences. CD8+ Simpson's diversity did not differ significantly between patients and controls.

The CDR3 loop spans 15 amino acids. V was pared by 0 bases and J by 3 bases, with 8 bases between. The germline gives CDR1 MRHNA, CDR2 SNTAGT. The receptor was derived from a human donor in good health, serving as a control. The V and J genes are TRBV6-4 and TRBJ1-4; D is perhaps TRBD1 (6 bases). The sample comprised sorted CD4+, CD8+, or CD8+CD57+ T cells (not recorded which) from PBMCs. The CDR3 loop reads CASSDSTGPNEKLFF. Here the CDR3 DNA reads TGTGCCAGCAGTGACTCGACAGGACCTAATGAAAAACTGTTTTTT.